One sample yielded the 3 T cell receptor beta chains listed below, sequenced in a study of naive and memory T cell subsets (dated 2017 in TCRdb). The library came from UMI-ligation and nested PCR. Instrument on record: Illumina MiSeq. To cover both TRBC1 and TRBC2, the beta constant-region primer consisted of an equimolar mix of two oligonucleotides. Four rounds of PCR, combining the SP2 primer with nested alpha and beta constant-region primers, were used to amplify the ligated cDNA. TCRdb handled the public reads itself, with Q25 trimming in fastp and clone calling in MiXCR, and kept productive beta chains. Rows are combined by CDR3 protein, so each entry shows the most common genes and DNA. Present in this sample are 150,000 or so distinct CDR3 sequences, 22% of which were seen just once. The ten largest clonotypes hold roughly 0.1% of the sample. Study-wide conclusions, independent of this receptor: A few larger clonotypes were present in naive repertoires, especially CD8 naive repertoires, and these clonotypes were possibly memory cells re-expressing CD45RA.

These receptors have no identified antigens. The sequenced sample was naive CD4+ T cells from blood. The meaning of the sample's cell subset or site label: naive T cells, CD45RA high CD27+. The receptors here all came from a human donor in good health.

V gene TRBV7-9 combines with J gene TRBJ2-2; D unclear. CDR1 is SEHNR, CDR2 FQNEAQ, per germline (reference sequence). The CDR3 is 11 residues long. V dropped 2 bases and J dropped 6 bases, with 1 base sitting between them. CDR3 loop: CASSLPGELFF. CDR3 sequence (DNA): TGTGCCAGCAGCTTACCCGGGGAGCTGTTTTTT.

This CDR3 is CASSQDGDLGEQYF. In DNA form, the CDR3 reads TGTGCCAGCAGCCAAGACGGGGACCTGGGGGAGCAGTACTTC. The chain joins TRBV4-2 to TRBJ2-7; D may match TRBD1 or TRBD2 (5 bases each). Germline V gene sequence: CDR1 LGHNA, CDR2 YNFKEQ. This CDR3 has 14 residues. Trimming left V 0 bases short and J 7 bases short, with 13 bases between.

The sample holds a few counts of this clonotype. V usage is TRBV2 and J usage is TRBJ2-1; 10 bases align to TRBD1. The germline V gene encodes CDR1 SNHLY and CDR2 FYNNEI. The junction had 4 bases not matched to a gene; V was cut back by 6 bases and J by 14 bases. CDR3 length: 11 residues. The CDR3 nucleotides read TGTGCCAGCAGGGACAGGGGGTTGAAGTTCTTC. Protein sequence: CASRDRGLKFF.